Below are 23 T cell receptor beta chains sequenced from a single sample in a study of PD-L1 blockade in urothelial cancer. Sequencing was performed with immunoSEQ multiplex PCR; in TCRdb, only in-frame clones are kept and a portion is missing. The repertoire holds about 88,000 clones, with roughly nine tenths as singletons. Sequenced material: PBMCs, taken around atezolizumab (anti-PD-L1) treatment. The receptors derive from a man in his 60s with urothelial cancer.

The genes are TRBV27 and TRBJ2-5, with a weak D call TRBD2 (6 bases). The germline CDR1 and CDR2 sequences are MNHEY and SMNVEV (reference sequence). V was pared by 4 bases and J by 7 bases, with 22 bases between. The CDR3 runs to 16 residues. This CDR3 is CASSSTSSSVWGTQYF. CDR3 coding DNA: TGTGCCAGCAGTTCAACTTCATCTAGCGTTTGGGGGACCCAGTACTTC.

Here the CDR3 DNA reads TGCGCCAGCAGCCAAGCGGCTAGCTCCTACAATGAGCAGTTCTTC. Encoded protein: CASSQAASSYNEQFF. The rearrangement joins TRBV4-3 to TRBJ2-1; unclear D gene. The CDR3 runs 15 residues. Per the germline V gene, CDR1 is LGHNA and CDR2 is YSLEER. Trimming removed 1 base from V and 0 bases from J, with 7 bases in between.

Written as DNA, the CDR3 is TGTGCCAGCAGCTCGGGGGGGCTCACAGATACGCAGTATTTT. Translated, it gives CASSSGGLTDTQYF. The chain uses TRBV6-5 and TRBJ2-3, with 8 bases identical to TRBD2. Germline V gene lookup returns CDR1 MNHEY and CDR2 SVGAGI. The V and J ends lost 6 bases and 2 bases, in that order; junction bases with no gene match: 4. The length of the CDR3 is 14 residues.

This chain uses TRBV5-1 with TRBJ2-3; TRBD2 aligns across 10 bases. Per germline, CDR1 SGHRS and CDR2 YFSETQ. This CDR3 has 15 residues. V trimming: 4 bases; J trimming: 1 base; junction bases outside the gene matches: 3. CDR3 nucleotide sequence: TGCGCCAGCAGCCCCGGGACTAGCGGCACAGATACGCAGTATTTT. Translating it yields CASSPGTSGTDTQYF.

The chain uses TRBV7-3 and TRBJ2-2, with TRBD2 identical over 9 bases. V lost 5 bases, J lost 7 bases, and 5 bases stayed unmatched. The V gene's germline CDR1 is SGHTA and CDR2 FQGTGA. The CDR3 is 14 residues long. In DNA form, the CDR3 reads TGTGCCAGCAGCCCTAGCGGGAAGAACGGGGAGCTGTTTTTT. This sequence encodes CASSPSGKNGELFF.

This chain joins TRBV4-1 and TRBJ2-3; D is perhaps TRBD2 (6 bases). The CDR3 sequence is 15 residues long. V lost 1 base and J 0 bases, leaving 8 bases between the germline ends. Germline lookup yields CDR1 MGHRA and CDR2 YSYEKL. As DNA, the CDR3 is TGCGCCAGCAGCCAAGTCACTAGCAGCACAGATACGCAGTATTTT. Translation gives CASSQVTSSTDTQYF.

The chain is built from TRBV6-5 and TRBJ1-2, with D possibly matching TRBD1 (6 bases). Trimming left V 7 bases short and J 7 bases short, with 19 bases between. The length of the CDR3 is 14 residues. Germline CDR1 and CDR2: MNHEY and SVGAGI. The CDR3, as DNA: TGTGCCAGCACCCTGACAGGCCATGGGGGTGGCTACACCTTC. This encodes CASTLTGHGGGYTF.

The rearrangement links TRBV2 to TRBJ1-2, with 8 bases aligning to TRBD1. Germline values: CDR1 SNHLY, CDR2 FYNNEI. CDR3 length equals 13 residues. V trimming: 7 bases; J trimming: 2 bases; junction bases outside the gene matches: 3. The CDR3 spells CASTQGVNYGYTF. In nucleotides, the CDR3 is TGTGCCAGCACACAGGGGGTGAACTATGGCTACACCTTC.

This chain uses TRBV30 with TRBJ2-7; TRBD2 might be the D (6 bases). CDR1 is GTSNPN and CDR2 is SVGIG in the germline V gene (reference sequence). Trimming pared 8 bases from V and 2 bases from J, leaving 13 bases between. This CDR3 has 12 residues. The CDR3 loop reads CARGGSPYEQYF. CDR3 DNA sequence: TGTGCCAGAGGAGGGTCCCCCTACGAGCAGTACTTC.

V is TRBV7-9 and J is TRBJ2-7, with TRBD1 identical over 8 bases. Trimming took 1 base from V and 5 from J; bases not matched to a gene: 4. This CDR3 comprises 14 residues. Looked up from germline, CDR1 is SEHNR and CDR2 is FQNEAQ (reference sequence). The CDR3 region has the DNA TGTGCCAGCAGCTTAGAGGGACAGGCAAACGAGCAGTACTTC. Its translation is CASSLEGQANEQYF.

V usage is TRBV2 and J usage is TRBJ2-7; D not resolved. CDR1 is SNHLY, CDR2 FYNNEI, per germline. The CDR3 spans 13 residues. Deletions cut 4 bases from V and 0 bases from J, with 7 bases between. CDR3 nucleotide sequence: TGTGCCAGCAGTGGACTGCCCTCCTACGAGCAGTACTTC. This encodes CASSGLPSYEQYF.

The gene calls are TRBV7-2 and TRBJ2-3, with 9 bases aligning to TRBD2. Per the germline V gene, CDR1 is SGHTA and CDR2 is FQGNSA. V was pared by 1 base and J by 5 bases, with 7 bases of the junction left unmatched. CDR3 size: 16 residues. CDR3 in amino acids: CASSLVGVLAGDTQYF. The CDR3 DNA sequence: TGTGCCAGCAGCTTAGTTGGGGTACTAGCGGGAGATACGCAGTATTTT.

This chain's CDR3 is CASSYYPGQGNTEAFF. As DNA, the CDR3 is TGTGCCAGCAGTTACTACCCGGGACAGGGAAACACTGAAGCTTTCTTT. The genes are TRBV6-5 and TRBJ1-1, with TRBD1 matching over 9 bases. V lost 1 base, J lost 2 bases, and 5 bases stayed unmatched. The CDR3 covers 16 residues. Germline V gene sequence: CDR1 MNHEY, CDR2 SVGAGI.

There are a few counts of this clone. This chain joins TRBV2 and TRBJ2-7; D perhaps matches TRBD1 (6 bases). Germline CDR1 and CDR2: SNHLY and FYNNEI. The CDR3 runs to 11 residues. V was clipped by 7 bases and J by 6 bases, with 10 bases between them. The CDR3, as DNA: TGTGCCAGCAATGGGGGCTCCGAGCAGTACTTC. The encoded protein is CASNGGSEQYF.

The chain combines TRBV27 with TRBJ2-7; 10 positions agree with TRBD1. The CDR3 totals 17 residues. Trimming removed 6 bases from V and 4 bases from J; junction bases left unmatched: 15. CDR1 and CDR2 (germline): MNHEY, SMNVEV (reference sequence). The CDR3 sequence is CASSLGVPRDRGYEQYF. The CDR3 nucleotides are TGTGCCAGCAGCTTAGGGGTACCCCGGGACAGGGGTTACGAGCAGTACTTC.

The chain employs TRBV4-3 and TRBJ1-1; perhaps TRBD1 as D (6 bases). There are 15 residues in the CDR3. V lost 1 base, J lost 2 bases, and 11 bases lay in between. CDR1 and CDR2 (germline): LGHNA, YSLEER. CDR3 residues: CASSQGGQPNTEAFF. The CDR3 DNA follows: TGCGCCAGCAGCCAAGGTGGACAGCCTAACACTGAAGCTTTCTTT.

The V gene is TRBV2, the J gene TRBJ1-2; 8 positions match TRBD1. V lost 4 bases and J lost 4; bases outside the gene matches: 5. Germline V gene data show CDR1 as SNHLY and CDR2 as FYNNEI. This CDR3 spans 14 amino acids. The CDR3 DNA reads TGTGCCAGCAGTGGACAGGGGATCAGCTATGGCTACACCTTC. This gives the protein CASSGQGISYGYTF.

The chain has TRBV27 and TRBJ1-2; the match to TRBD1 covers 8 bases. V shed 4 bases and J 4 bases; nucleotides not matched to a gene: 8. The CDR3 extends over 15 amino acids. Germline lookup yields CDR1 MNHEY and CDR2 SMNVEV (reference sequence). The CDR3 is CASSSDRVGFYGYTF. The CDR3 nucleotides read TGTGCCAGCAGTTCGGACAGGGTAGGGTTCTATGGCTACACCTTC.

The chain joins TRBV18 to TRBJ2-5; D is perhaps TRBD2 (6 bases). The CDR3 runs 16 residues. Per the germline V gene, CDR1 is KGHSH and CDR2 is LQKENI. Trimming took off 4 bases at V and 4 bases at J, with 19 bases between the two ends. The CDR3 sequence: CASSRSRPSVGETQYF. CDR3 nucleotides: TGTGCCAGCTCACGTTCTAGGCCTAGCGTGGGAGAGACCCAGTACTTC.

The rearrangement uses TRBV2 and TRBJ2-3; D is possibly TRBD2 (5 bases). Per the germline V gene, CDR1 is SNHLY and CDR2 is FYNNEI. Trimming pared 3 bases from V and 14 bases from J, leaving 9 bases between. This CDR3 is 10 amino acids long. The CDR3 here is CASSEGRGYF. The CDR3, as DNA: TGTGCCAGCAGTGAGGGGAGAGGGTATTTT.

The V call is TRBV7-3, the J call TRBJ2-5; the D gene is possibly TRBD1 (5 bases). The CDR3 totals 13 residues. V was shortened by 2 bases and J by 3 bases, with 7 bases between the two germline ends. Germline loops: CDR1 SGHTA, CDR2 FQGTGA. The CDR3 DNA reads TGTGCCAGCAGCTTAGGGGCGGAAGAGACCCAGTACTTC. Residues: CASSLGAEETQYF. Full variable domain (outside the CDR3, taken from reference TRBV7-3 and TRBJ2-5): GAGVSQTPSNKVTEKGKYVELRCDPISGHTALYWYRQSLGQGPEFLIYFQGTGAADDSGLPNDRFFAVRPEGSVSTLKIQRTERGDSAVYLCASSLGAEETQYFGPGTRLLVL.

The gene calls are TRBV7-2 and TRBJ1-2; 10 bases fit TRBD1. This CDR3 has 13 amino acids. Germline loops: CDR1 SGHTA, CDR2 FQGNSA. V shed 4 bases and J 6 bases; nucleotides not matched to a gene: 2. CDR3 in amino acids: CASSSDRGHGYTF. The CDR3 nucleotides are TGTGCCAGCAGCTCTGACAGGGGGCATGGCTACACCTTC.

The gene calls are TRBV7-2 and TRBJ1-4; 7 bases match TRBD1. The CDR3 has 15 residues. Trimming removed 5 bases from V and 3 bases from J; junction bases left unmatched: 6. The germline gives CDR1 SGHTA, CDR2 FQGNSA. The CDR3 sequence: CASSVRQGSNEKLFF. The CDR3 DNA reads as TGTGCCAGCAGCGTAAGACAGGGATCTAATGAAAAACTGTTTTTT. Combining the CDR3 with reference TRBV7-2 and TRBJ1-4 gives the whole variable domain GAGVSQSPSNKVTEKGKDVELRCDPISGHTALYWYRQSLGQGLEFLIYFQGNSAPDKSGLPSDRFSAERTGGSVSTLTIQRTQQEDSAVYLCASSVRQGSNEKLFFGSGTQLSVL.